The 12 T cell receptor beta chains listed next were all sequenced from one sample in a study of blood T cell repertoires in COVID-19. Assay used: immunoSEQ multiplex PCR; TCRdb lists only in-frame clones, some missing. The sample lists roughly 77,000 clones; roughly 80% were seen once. The sequencing sample was made of peripheral blood. These receptors were obtained from a human donor in a cohort sampled during active COVID-19.

This chain connects TRBV5-1 to TRBJ1-4; 9 positions agree with TRBD1. The junction had 10 bases not matched to a gene; V was cut back by 5 bases and J by 8 bases. CDR3 length: 15 amino acids. Germline CDR1 SGHRS, CDR2 YFSETQ. CDR3 coding DNA: TGCGCCAGCAGGGGGGGACAGGGACAGGGCGAAAAACTGTTTTTT. Protein: CASRGGQGQGEKLFF. The whole variable domain, filled in from reference TRBV5-1 and TRBJ1-4, reads KAGVTQTPRYLIKTRGQQVTLSCSPISGHRSVSWYQQTPGQGLQFLFEYFSETQRNKGNFPGRFSGRQFSNSRSEMNVSTLELGDSALYLCASRGGQGQGEKLFFGSGTQLSVL.

The rearrangement uses TRBV20-1 and TRBJ2-5; 9 bases are a match to TRBD2. From germline, CDR1 is DFQATT and CDR2 SNEGSKA (reference sequence). CDR3 length: 15 residues. V dropped 3 bases and J dropped 1; count of bases not matched to a gene: 6. CDR3 loop: CSASVPTSGQETQYF. CDR3 sequence (DNA): TGCAGTGCTAGTGTCCCGACTAGCGGCCAAGAGACCCAGTACTTC.

This clone occurred once. This chain connects TRBV6-5 to TRBJ2-5; D is perhaps TRBD2 (7 bases). This CDR3 region has 14 residues. Germline V gene lookup returns CDR1 MNHEY and CDR2 SVGAGI. V shed 8 bases and J shed 2 bases, with 15 bases lying between them. CDR3 region: CASRGGGAQETQYF. CDR3 bases: TGTGCCAGCCGGGGAGGGGGGGCGCAAGAGACCCAGTACTTC.

The chain combines TRBV29-1 with TRBJ2-2, with 11 bases fitting TRBD1. The germline V gene has CDR1 SQVTM and CDR2 ANQGSEA. With V trimmed by 7 bases and J by 6 bases, 7 bases remained unmatched. The CDR3 contains 14 residues. The CDR3 is CSAGGQGDAGELFF. In nucleotides, the CDR3 is TGCAGCGCCGGGGGACAGGGGGACGCCGGGGAGCTGTTTTTT.

The chain joins TRBV4-3 to TRBJ1-2; D possibly corresponds to TRBD1 (6 bases). V lost 6 bases and J 0 bases, leaving 17 bases between the germline ends. This CDR3 has 16 amino acids. The germline gives CDR1 LGHNA, CDR2 YSLEER. The CDR3 DNA sequence: TGCGCCAGCAGTCACAGCACAGGGCCATCTAACTATGGCTACACCTTC. It is translated as CASSHSTGPSNYGYTF.

The chain links TRBV3-1 (or the pseudogene TRBV3-2) to TRBJ1-2; 7 nucleotides align to TRBD1. This CDR3 spans 13 amino acids. After removal of 4 bases from V and 4 bases from J, the junction contained 3 bases not matched to a gene. Germline CDR1 reads LGHDT; CDR2 reads YNNKEL (reference sequence). The CDR3 here is CASSRQGSYGYTF. The DNA of the CDR3 is TGTGCCAGCAGCCGACAGGGAAGCTATGGCTACACCTTC.

The chain links TRBV5-1 to TRBJ1-2; D gene ambiguous. V shed 4 bases and J shed 5 bases, with 15 bases lying between them. Germline lookup yields CDR1 SGHRS and CDR2 YFSETQ. The CDR3 totals 14 residues. The chain's CDR3 is CASSPGSVSYGYTF. CDR3 in DNA: TGCGCCAGCAGCCCCGGGAGTGTAAGTTATGGCTACACCTTC.

This clone was observed a few times. The rearrangement joins TRBV7-3 to TRBJ2-3, with a tentative D call TRBD1 (6 bases). V was cut by 8 bases and J by 0 bases, with 15 bases left in between. The germline CDR1 and CDR2 sequences are SGHTA and FQGTGA. The CDR3 consists of 15 residues. As DNA, the CDR3 is TGTGCCAGCTCAGGGGCGGGTGTGAGCACAGATACGCAGTATTTT. Its protein product is CASSGAGVSTDTQYF.

CDR3 residues: CASSLAFGGNYGYTF. CDR3 DNA: TGTGCCAGCAGCTTGGCCTTCGGAGGAAACTATGGCTACACCTTC. V and J are TRBV5-6 and TRBJ1-2, with no clear D. The CDR3 contains 15 residues. Trimming cost V 0 bases and J 2 bases, with 11 bases left between them. Per germline, CDR1 SGHDT and CDR2 YYEEEE.

The chain recombines TRBV4-1 with TRBJ1-5, with D perhaps matching TRBD1 (5 bases). The CDR3 consists of 16 residues. Germline V lookup: CDR1 MGHRA, CDR2 YSYEKL. V was cut by 4 bases and J by 3 bases, with 16 bases left in between. The CDR3 here is CASSRYLGTNNQPQHF. CDR3 in DNA: TGCGCCAGCAGCCGGTATCTGGGGACTAACAATCAGCCCCAGCATTTT.

In its sample, this clone was seen once. This chain joins TRBV5-6 and TRBJ2-7; perhaps TRBD1 as D (6 bases). The CDR3 sequence is 16 residues long. Germline V gene data show CDR1 as SGHDT and CDR2 as YYEEEE. Trimming took off 2 bases at V and 4 bases at J, with 19 bases between the two ends. The CDR3 loop reads CASSFRTGTLFYEQYF. CDR3 sequence (DNA): TGTGCCAGCAGCTTTAGAACCGGGACACTTTTTTACGAGCAGTACTTC.

This clone was recorded a few times. This rearrangement joins TRBV21-1 to TRBJ1-5; the D call TRBD1 from the table was never checked on the DNA. TRBV21-1 is a documented pseudogene. The CDR3 extends over 14 amino acids. As DNA, the CDR3 is TGTGCCAGCATCATCAGGGGTGGCAATCAGCCCCAGCATTTT. As protein: CASIIRGGNQPQHF.